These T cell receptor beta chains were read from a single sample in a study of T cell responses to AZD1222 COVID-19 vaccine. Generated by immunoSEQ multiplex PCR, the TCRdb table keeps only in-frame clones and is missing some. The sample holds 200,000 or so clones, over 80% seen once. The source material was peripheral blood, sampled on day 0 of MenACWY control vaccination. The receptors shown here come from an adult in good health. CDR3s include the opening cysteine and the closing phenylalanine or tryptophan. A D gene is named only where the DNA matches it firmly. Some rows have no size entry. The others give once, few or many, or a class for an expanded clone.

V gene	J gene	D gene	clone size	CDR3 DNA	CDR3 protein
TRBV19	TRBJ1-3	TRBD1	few	TGTGCCAGTAGTATCTCCGGGACAGGACTCGGAAACACCATATATTTT	CASSISGTGLGNTIYF
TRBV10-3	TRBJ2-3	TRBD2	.	TGTGCCATCGGCGGACTAGCGGGAGTTGTGGATACGCAGTATTTT	CAIGGLAGVVDTQYF
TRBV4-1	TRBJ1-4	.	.	TGCGCCAGCAGCCAAGGGAGGGTTGTACTTAATGAAAAACTGTTTTTT	CASSQGRVVLNEKLFF
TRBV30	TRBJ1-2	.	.	TGTGCCTGGAGTAAGGGGTATAACTATGGCTACACCTTC	CAWSKGYNYGYTF
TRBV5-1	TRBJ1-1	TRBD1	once	TGCGCCAGCAGCTTGGTAGACAGGGGGAAGGGTAGAACTGAAGCTTTCTTT	CASSLVDRGKGRTEAFF
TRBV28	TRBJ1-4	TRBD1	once	TGTGCCAGCAGTTATGGGCGGGTCACGAGGGGGCAACGCGAAAAACTGTTTTTT	CASSYGRVTRGQREKLFF
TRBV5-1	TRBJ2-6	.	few	TGCGCCAGCAGCTTGGACCCGAGCTCTGGGGCCAACGTCCTGACTTTC	CASSLDPSSGANVLTF
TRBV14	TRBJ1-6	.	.	TGTGCCAGCAGCCAGTCACAGAATTCACCCCTCCACTTT	CASSQSQNSPLHF
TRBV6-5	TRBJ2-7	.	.	TGTGCCAGCAGTTCCGGCGGGGTCGCCCGATCCTACGAGCAGTACTTC	CASSSGGVARSYEQYF
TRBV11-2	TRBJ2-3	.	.	TGTGCCAGCAGCTCCAGAGGCACGCAGTATTTT	CASSSRGTQYF
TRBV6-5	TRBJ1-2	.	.	TGTGCCAGCCGATGGCTCGGTGGCTACACCTTC	CASRWLGGYTF
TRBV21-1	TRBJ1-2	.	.	TGTGCCAGCAGCAAATACAGGGGGAACTATGGCTACACCTTC	CASSKYRGNYGYTF
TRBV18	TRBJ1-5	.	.	TGTGCCAGCTCACCACCGTCACAGGGCGGGCAGCCCCAGCATTTT	CASSPPSQGGQPQHF
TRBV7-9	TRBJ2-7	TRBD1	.	TGTGCCAGCAGCTCCACAGGGGGCTACGAGCAGTACTTC	CASSSTGGYEQYF
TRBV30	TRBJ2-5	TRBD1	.	TGTGCCTGGACGGACGGGACAGAGCTTCGAGAGACCCAGTACTTC	CAWTDGTELRETQYF
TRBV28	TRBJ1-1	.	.	TGTGCCAGCAGTTTAGGCAGAAAGAGGGACACTGAAGCTTTCTTT	CASSLGRKRDTEAFF
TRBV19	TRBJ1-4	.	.	TGTGCCAGTAGTCCCGCGGTGACAGGAGAAGAAAAACTGTTTTTT	CASSPAVTGEEKLFF
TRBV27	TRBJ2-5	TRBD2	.	TGTGCCAGCAGTTTACTAACGGGGGGGCCTAAAGAGACCCAGTACTTC	CASSLLTGGPKETQYF
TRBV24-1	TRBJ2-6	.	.	TGTGCCACCAGTGATTACGGGGCTGGGGCCAACGTCCTGACTTTC	CATSDYGAGANVLTF
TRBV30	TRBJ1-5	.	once	TGTGCCTGGAACAGGGACTCCTATCAGCCCCAGCATTTT	CAWNRDSYQPQHF
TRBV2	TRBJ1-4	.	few	TGTGCCAGCAGTGAAACTACGAAGGGGCTGTTTTTT	CASSETTKGLFF
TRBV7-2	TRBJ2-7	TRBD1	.	TGTGCCAGCAGCTTAGGAACCGGGACAGGGTACTACGAGCAGTACTTC	CASSLGTGTGYYEQYF
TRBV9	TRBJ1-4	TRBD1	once	TGTGCCAGCAGCCCCCGGACAGGCGGTGAAAAACTGTTTTTT	CASSPRTGGEKLFF
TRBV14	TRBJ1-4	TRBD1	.	TGTGCCAGCAGCTACAGACAGGGGGCGAATGAAAAACTGTTTTTT	CASSYRQGANEKLFF
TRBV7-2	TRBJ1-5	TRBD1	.	TGTGCCAGCAGCATCCACGGACAGGGGAACAATCAGCCCCAGCATTTT	CASSIHGQGNNQPQHF
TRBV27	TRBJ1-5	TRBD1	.	TGTGCCAGCAGTAAGGGACAGGGGCTTAATCAGCCCCAGCATTTT	CASSKGQGLNQPQHF
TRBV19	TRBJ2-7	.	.	TGTGCCAGTAGTTCCCTGGGGGAGTCCTACGAGCAGTACTTC	CASSSLGESYEQYF
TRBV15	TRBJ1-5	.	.	TGTGCCACCAGCGGGGCCCAGTTCAGCCAGCCCCAGCATTTT	CATSGAQFSQPQHF
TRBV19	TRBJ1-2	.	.	TGTGCCAGTAGTAATGACCGCTATGGCTACACCTTC	CASSNDRYGYTF
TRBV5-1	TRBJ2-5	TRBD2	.	TGCGCCAGCAGCTTGGCCACTAGCGGGGGTGAGACCCAGTACTTC	CASSLATSGGETQYF
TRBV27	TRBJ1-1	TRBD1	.	TGTGCCAGCAGCCGCCAAGGACAGGGAGCTTTCTTT	CASSRQGQGAFF
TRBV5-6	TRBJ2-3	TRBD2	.	TGTGCCAGCAGCCCCTTACTAGCGGGAGATACAGATACGCAGTATTTT	CASSPLLAGDTDTQYF
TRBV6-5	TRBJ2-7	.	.	TGTGCCAGCAGTTACCGAGACGAGCAGTACTTC	CASSYRDEQYF
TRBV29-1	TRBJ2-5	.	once	TGCAGCGTACCGGGACTGGAACAAGAGACCCAGTACTTC	CSVPGLEQETQYF
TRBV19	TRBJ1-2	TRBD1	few	TGTGCCAGTAGTCCGACAGGGGGCGACTATGGCTACACCTTC	CASSPTGGDYGYTF
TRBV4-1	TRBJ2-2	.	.	TGCGCCAGCAGCCAAGTCTCGGACACCGGGGAGCTGTTTTTT	CASSQVSDTGELFF
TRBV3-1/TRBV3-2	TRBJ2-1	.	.	TGTGCCAGCAGCCTGGACAATGAGCAGTTCTTC	CASSLDNEQFF
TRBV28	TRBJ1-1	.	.	TGTGCCAGCAGTTTTGTCGCAGGGTTGGGGATTGGTGAAGCTTTCTTT	CASSFVAGLGIGEAFF
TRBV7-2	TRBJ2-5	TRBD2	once	TGTGCCAGCAGCCTCGGGGGGTCTGAGACCCAGTACTTC	CASSLGGSETQYF
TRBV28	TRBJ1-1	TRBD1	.	TGTGCCAGCAGCCCCCGGGACAGGAGTGAAGCTTTCTTT	CASSPRDRSEAFF
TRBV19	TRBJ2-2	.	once	TGTGCCAGTAAGGACTATGGAATCGGGGAGCTGTTTTTT	CASKDYGIGELFF
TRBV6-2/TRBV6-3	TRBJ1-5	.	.	TGTGCCAGCAGTTACGTCGAGCAGCCCCAGCATTTT	CASSYVEQPQHF
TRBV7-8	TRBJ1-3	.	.	TGTGCCAGCAGCACCAGGGAAAGCTCTGGAAACACCATATATTTT	CASSTRESSGNTIYF
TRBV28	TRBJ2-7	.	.	TGTGCCAGCAGTTTGGATTCCTACGAGCAGTACTTC	CASSLDSYEQYF
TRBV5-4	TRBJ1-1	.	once	TGTGCCAGCAAGGAGGGCATGAACACTGAAGCTTTCTTT	CASKEGMNTEAFF
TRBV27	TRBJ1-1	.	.	TGTGCCAGCAGTTCGACAGTGAACACTGAAGCTTTCTTT	CASSSTVNTEAFF
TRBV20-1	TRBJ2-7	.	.	TGCAGTGCAGTCGACAACGAGCAGTACTTC	CSAVDNEQYF
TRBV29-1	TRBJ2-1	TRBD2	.	TGCAGCGTTGAAGCGGGACTAGCGGGAGAGATTGAGCAGTTCTTC	CSVEAGLAGEIEQFF
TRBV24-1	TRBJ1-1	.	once	TGTGCCACCAGTGATTTCGACACTGAAGCTTTCTTT	CATSDFDTEAFF
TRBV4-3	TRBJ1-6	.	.	TGCGCCAGCAGCCAAGATCCGAGCTCCTATAATTCACCCCTCCACTTT	CASSQDPSSYNSPLHF
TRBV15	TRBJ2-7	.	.	TGTGCCACCAGCAGAGACAGGTCCTTCTCCTACGAGCAGTACTTC	CATSRDRSFSYEQYF
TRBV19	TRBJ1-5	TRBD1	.	TGTGCCGCGGGAACAGGGGTTGGAAGCAATCAGCCCCAGCATTTT	CAAGTGVGSNQPQHF
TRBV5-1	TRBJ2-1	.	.	TGCGCCAGCAGCTTGGACCCTAGAGGGACTCGTCGCGATGAGCAGTTCTTC	CASSLDPRGTRRDEQFF
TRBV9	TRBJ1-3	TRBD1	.	TGTGCCAGCAGTGCGGGAGGGGGCCTGATATTAAACACCATATATTTT	CASSAGGGLILNTIYF